These 13 T cell receptor beta chains came from one sample sequenced in a study of spatial heterogeneity in lung cancer. Time point indicated: blood at routine non-recurrence follow-up after resection. TCRdb re-called the 5' RACE reads with MiXCR, one entry per CDR3 protein. The data show over 15,000 distinct CDR3 sequences, about a fifth seen once. The sample consisted of PBMCs, taken at follow-up. The receptors come from a male donor with early-stage non-small cell lung cancer.

This clonotype was counted only a few times. The gene calls are TRBV19 and TRBJ2-2; a weak D match, TRBD1 (5 bases). This CDR3 is 15 amino acids long. The germline gives CDR1 LNHDA, CDR2 SQIVND (reference sequence). The V end lost 5 bases, the J end lost 2 bases, and 12 bases lay between the germline ends. The CDR3 sequence: CASSRRQKNTGELFF. CDR3 DNA sequence: TGTGCCAGTAGTCGACGACAGAAAAACACCGGGGAGCTGTTTTTT.

The CDR3 spells CATSESGTVYGYTF. In DNA form, the CDR3 reads TGTGCCACCAGTGAGTCCGGGACAGTTTATGGCTACACCTTC. V is TRBV24-1 and J is TRBJ1-2, with 7 positions matching TRBD1. The germline V gene has CDR1 KGHDR and CDR2 SFDVKD. The CDR3 is 14 residues long. Trimming at V came to 4 bases and at J to 5 bases, leaving 6 bases not matched to a gene.

This clonotype qualifies as medium-sized. The DNA for the CDR3 is TGCAGCGCAGGACTAGCGGGGAAGACAGATACGCAGTATTTT. This gives the protein CSAGLAGKTDTQYF. The V and J genes are TRBV29-1 and TRBJ2-3, with 12 bases aligning to TRBD2. J lost 3 bases, V lost 7 bases, and 5 bases had no gene match. The CDR3 length is 14 residues. Germline V lookup: CDR1 SQVTM, CDR2 ANQGSEA.

This clonotype was seen ten or more times. The gene calls are TRBV20-1 and TRBJ2-5; 11 nucleotides align to TRBD1. The CDR3 is made up of 13 amino acids. Germline CDR1 and CDR2: DFQATT and SNEGSKA (reference sequence). The trim removed 5 bases at V and 4 bases at J, leaving 3 bases unmatched. The CDR3 DNA reads TGCAGTGCTGGACAGGGGGCGGGAGAGACCCAGTACTTC. Translation: CSAGQGAGETQYF.

This clonotype has more than one count but fewer than ten. The chain carries TRBV7-3 and TRBJ2-2, with D tentatively TRBD1 (5 bases). This CDR3 contains 17 residues. Trimming removed 5 bases from V and 4 bases from J, with 20 bases in between. The germline V gene encodes CDR1 SGHTA and CDR2 FQGTGA. The DNA for the CDR3 is TGTGCCAGCAGCCTAAGACCCACAGGCCTAAGCACCGGGGAGCTGTTTTTT. Translating it yields CASSLRPTGLSTGELFF.

This clonotype was seen more than once but under ten times. The chain has TRBV10-2 and TRBJ1-1, with D perhaps matching TRBD1 (5 bases). V was clipped by 4 bases and J by 6 bases, with 9 bases between them. Germline V gene data show CDR1 as WSHSY and CDR2 as SAAADI. CDR3 size: 12 residues. The CDR3 DNA is TGCGCCAGCAGTGTCGGACAAGCTGAAGCTTTCTTT. Translated: CASSVGQAEAFF.

This clonotype was seen a few times. The CDR3 region has the DNA TGTGCCAGTATGAGCGGGGGAAGATTCTATGGCTACACCTTC. Protein sequence: CASMSGGRFYGYTF. V and J are TRBV19 and TRBJ1-2; tentatively, D is TRBD1 (5 bases). Trimming cost V 7 bases and J 4 bases, with 16 bases left between them. This CDR3 region has 14 residues. The germline V gene encodes CDR1 LNHDA and CDR2 SQIVND (reference sequence).

The chain is built from TRBV6-2 or TRBV6-3 and TRBJ2-7; D is undetermined. With 5 bases removed from V and 2 bases from J, the gap between germline ends came to 16 bases. This CDR3 is 15 amino acids long. The germline CDR1 and CDR2 sequences are MNHEY and SVGEGT. CDR3 nucleotides: TGTGCCAGCAGTCAAGGTGGGCAGGTCCCCTACGAGCAGTACTTC. Amino acid sequence: CASSQGGQVPYEQYF.

By share, this clonotype ranks as medium-sized. The rearrangement links TRBV11-2 to TRBJ1-1; the D gene is possibly TRBD1 (5 bases). This CDR3 is 16 amino acids long. Trimming took 1 base from V and 1 from J, leaving 13 bases between them. The germline V gene has CDR1 SGHAT and CDR2 FQNNGV. Here the CDR3 reads CASSLVMGVKNTEAFF. The CDR3 bases are TGTGCCAGCAGCTTAGTTATGGGGGTCAAGAACACTGAAGCTTTCTTT.

The chain recombines TRBV7-9 with TRBJ2-5; perhaps TRBD2 as D (6 bases). V gave up 0 bases and J gave up 5 bases, with 10 bases separating them. CDR1 is SEHNR and CDR2 is FQNEAQ in the germline V gene (reference sequence). The CDR3 loop spans 14 amino acids. The CDR3 DNA sequence: TGTGCCAGCAGCTTAGCGGCGGGGCAGGAGACCCAGTACTTC. Its translation: CASSLAAGQETQYF. Variable domain in full (rest from reference TRBV7-9 and TRBJ2-5): DTGVSQNPRHKITKRGQNVTFRCDPISEHNRLYWYRQTLGQGPEFLTYFQNEAQLEKSRLLSDRFSAERPKGSFSTLEIQRTEQGDSAMYLCASSLAAGQETQYFGPGTRLLVL.

V is TRBV2 and J is TRBJ1-5, with 9 bases identical to TRBD1. There are 15 residues in the CDR3. Germline-derived CDR1 and CDR2 are SNHLY and FYNNEI. J lost 5 bases, V lost 5 bases, and 7 bases had no gene match. The CDR3, as DNA: TGTGCCAGCAGTCAGACAGGGGGGAGTTATCAGCCCCAGCATTTT. Protein sequence: CASSQTGGSYQPQHF. The complete variable domain, with remaining parts taken from reference TRBV2 and TRBJ1-5, reads EPEVTQTPSHQVTQMGQEVILRCVPISNHLYFYWYRQILGQKVEFLVSFYNNEISEKSEIFDDQFSVERPDGSNFTLKIRSTKLEDSAMYFCASSQTGGSYQPQHFGDGTRLSIL.

This clonotype came up a few times. The chain carries TRBV29-1 and TRBJ1-1; weak D call: TRBD1 (6 bases). CDR1 and CDR2 from the germline V gene are SQVTM and ANQGSEA. The CDR3 is made up of 12 amino acids. Trimming shortened V by 6 bases and J by 6 bases, and 14 bases separated the two germline ends. The DNA of the CDR3 is TGCAGCGTGAAAACAGGGACCGCTGAAGCTTTCTTT. This sequence encodes CSVKTGTAEAFF.

The rearrangement links TRBV7-9 to TRBJ2-3; the D is unclear. This CDR3 region has 17 residues. V lost 1 base, J lost 2 bases, and 16 bases lay in between. Germline V gene data show CDR1 as SEHNR and CDR2 as FQNEAQ (reference sequence). CDR3 nucleotides: TGTGCCAGCAGCTTAGGTTTAAGGGTCCTAAACACAGATACGCAGTATTTT. Its protein product is CASSLGLRVLNTDTQYF.